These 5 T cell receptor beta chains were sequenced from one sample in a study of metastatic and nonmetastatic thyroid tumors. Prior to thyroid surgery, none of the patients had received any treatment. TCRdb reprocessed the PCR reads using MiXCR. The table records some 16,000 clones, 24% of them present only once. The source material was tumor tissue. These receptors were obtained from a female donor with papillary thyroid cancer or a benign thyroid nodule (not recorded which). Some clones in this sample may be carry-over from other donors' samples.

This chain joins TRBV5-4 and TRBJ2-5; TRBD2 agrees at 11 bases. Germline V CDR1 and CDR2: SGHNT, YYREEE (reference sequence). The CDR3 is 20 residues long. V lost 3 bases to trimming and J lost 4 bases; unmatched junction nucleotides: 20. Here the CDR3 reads CASSWDRGSGRADQGETQYF. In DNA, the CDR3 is TGTGCCAGCAGCTGGGACCGTGGTAGCGGGAGGGCCGACCAGGGAGAGACCCAGTACTTC. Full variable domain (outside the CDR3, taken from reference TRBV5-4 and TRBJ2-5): ETGVTQSPTHLIKTRGQQVTLRCSSQSGHNTVSWYQQALGQGPQFIFQYYREEENGRGNFPPRFSGLQFPNYSSELNVNALELDDSALYLCASSWDRGSGRADQGETQYFGPGTRLLVL.

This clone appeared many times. This chain's CDR3 is CASSLAGDGLAGIKFF. CDR3 sequence (DNA): TGTGCCAGCAGCTTAGCGGGAGATGGACTAGCGGGGATCAAGTTCTTC. The chain is built from TRBV7-9 and TRBJ2-1; 12 bases align to TRBD2. There are 16 residues in the CDR3. V lost 0 bases to trimming and J lost 14 bases; unmatched junction nucleotides: 11. Germline V gene lookup returns CDR1 SEHNR and CDR2 FQNEAQ (reference sequence).

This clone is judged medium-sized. CDR3 nucleotides: TGTGCCATCAGTGTGGGGCCAGCGACTGAAGCTTTCTTT. Encoded protein: CAISVGPATEAFF. The V gene is TRBV10-3, the J gene TRBJ1-1; the D gene is possibly TRBD1 (5 bases). The V and J ends lost 4 bases and 5 bases respectively, with 11 bases between them. Germline assignment: CDR1 ENHRY and CDR2 SYGVKD. The CDR3 sequence is 13 residues long.

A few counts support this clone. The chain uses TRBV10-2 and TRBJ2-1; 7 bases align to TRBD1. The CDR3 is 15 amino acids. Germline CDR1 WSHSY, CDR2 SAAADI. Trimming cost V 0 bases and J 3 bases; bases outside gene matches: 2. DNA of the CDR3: TGCGCCAGCAGTGAGTCGGACAGGTTCTACAATGAGCAGTTCTTC. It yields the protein CASSESDRFYNEQFF.

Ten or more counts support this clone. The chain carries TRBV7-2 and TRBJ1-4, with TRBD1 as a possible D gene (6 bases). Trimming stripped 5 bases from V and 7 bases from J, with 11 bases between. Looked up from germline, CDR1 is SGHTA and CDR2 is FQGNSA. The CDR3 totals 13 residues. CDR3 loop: CASSGGPGEKLFF. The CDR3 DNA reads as TGTGCCAGCAGCGGGGGGCCTGGTGAAAAACTGTTTTTT.